This T cell receptor (beta chain) derives from a study of siplizumab effects on memory and regulatory T cells. General study results and limits: No more than a minor fraction of alloreactive clones could be traced back to unstimulated subsets.

The authors kept the mixed lymphocyte reaction cells in coculture at 37°C for over five days. Some clones are missing from TCRdb's copy, which holds only in-frame ones; the method was immunoSEQ multiplex PCR. The sample yields 15,000 to 20,000 clones, approximately 46% seen once. As regards this clone: Its antigen remains unknown.

The CDR3 runs 15 residues. Germline CDR1 and CDR2: SGHTA and FQGNSA. J was trimmed by 0 bases and V by 5 bases; bases with no gene match: 3. The sequence derives from a human donor in good health; the cells came from an allogeneic mixed lymphocyte reaction. Sequencing was carried out using CFSE-low (dividing) CD4+ T cells sorted from an allogeneic mixed lymphocyte reaction. This chain uses TRBV7-2 with TRBJ2-3; TRBD2 matches at 9 bases. CDR3 protein: CASSPLAGSTDTQYF. CDR3 nucleotides: TGTGCCAGCAGCCCCCTAGCGGGAAGCACAGATACGCAGTATTTT.